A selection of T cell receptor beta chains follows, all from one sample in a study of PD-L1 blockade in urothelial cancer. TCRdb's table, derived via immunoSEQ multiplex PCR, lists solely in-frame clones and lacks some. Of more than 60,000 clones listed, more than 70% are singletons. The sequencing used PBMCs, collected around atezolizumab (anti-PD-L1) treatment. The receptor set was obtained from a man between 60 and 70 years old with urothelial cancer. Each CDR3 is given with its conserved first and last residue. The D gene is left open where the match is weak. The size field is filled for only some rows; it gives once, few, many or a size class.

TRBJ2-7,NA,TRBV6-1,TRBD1,CASSSGQGRAYEQYF,TGTGCCAGCAGCTCCGGACAGGGGCGCGCCTACGAGCAGTACTTC
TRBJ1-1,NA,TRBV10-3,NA,CAISVVGGNTEAFF,TGTGCCATCAGTGTGGTAGGAGGGAACACTGAAGCTTTCTTT
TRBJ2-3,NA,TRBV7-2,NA,CASSPGFPPTDTQYF,TGTGCCAGCAGCCCCGGGTTCCCACCCACAGATACGCAGTATTTT
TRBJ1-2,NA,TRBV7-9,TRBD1,CASSFVPGQGNYGYTF,TGTGCCAGCAGCTTCGTCCCGGGACAGGGTAACTATGGCTACACCTTC
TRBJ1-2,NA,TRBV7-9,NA,CASSPRWNYGYTF,TGTGCCAGCAGCCCGCGATGGAACTATGGCTACACCTTC
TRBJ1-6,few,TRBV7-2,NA,CASSPDPGGNSPLHF,TGTGCCAGCAGCCCGGACCCTGGGGGGAATTCACCCCTCCACTTT
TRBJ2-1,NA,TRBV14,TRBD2,CASSQTLLVFGRGGFNEQFF,TGTGCCAGCAGCCAAACCCTTTTGGTTTTTGGGCGGGGGGGCTTCAATGAGCAGTTCTTC
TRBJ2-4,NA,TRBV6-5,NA,CASRQSLAKNIQYF,TGTGCCAGCAGACAGAGCCTAGCCAAAAACATTCAGTACTTC
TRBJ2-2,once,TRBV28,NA,CASSLSRVGANTGELFF,TGTGCCAGCAGTTTAAGCAGGGTAGGGGCGAACACCGGGGAGCTGTTTTTT
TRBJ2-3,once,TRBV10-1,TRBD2,CASSEPGLAGDTQYF,TGCGCCAGCAGTGAGCCTGGACTAGCGGGAGATACGCAGTATTTT
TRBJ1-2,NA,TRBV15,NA,CATSRTLTGGLGYTF,TGTGCCACCAGCAGAACACTTACCGGGGGGCTTGGCTACACCTTC
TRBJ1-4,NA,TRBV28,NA,CASSLGGGANEKLFF,TGTGCCAGCAGTTTGGGGGGAGGGGCTAATGAAAAACTGTTTTTT
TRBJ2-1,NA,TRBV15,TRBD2,CATTLRAGGYEQFF,TGTGCCACCACACTTAGGGCGGGGGGCTATGAGCAGTTCTTC
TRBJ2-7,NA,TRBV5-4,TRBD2,CASSRYLAGVIYEQYF,TGTGCCAGCAGCCGTTACCTAGCGGGAGTTATCTACGAGCAGTACTTC
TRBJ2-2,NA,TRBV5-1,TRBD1,CASSFTGGLAGELFF,TGCGCCAGCAGCTTCACAGGGGGCCTGGCCGGGGAGCTGTTTTTT